One sample yielded the 27 T cell receptor beta chains listed below, sequenced in a study of T cell changes during pregnancy in multiple sclerosis. Assay: immunoSEQ multiplex PCR; the TCRdb copy retains only in-frame clones and omits some. Of 99,000 or so clones in the sample, approximately 93% are singletons; the top ten hold less than 1%. Here the sequenced sample was peripheral blood, taken after pregnancy. These receptors originate from a female donor with multiple sclerosis, enrolled in a pregnancy study.

V and J are TRBV4-2 and TRBJ2-7; 9 bases map to TRBD2. Germline loops: CDR1 LGHNA, CDR2 YNFKEQ. The CDR3 consists of 16 residues. Germline trimming cut 4 bases from V and 0 bases from J; bases unmatched to any gene: 7. The CDR3 reads CASSPLAGPFSYEQYF. CDR3 sequence (DNA): TGTGCCAGCAGCCCGCTAGCGGGGCCGTTCTCCTACGAGCAGTACTTC.

The rearrangement links TRBV27 to TRBJ1-1; 7 positions match TRBD1. The CDR3 covers 14 residues. J was trimmed by 0 bases and V by 6 bases; bases with no gene match: 4. From germline, CDR1 is MNHEY and CDR2 SMNVEV (reference sequence). The DNA for the CDR3 is TGTGCCAGCAGGCTGACAGGGATGAACACTGAAGCTTTCTTT. Encoded protein: CASRLTGMNTEAFF.

The V gene is TRBV29-1, the J gene TRBJ2-1, with TRBD2 matching over 8 bases. The CDR3 covers 16 residues. In germline, CDR1 is SQVTM, CDR2 ANQGSEA. Trimming removed 0 bases from V and 9 bases from J; junction bases left unmatched: 13. The CDR3 DNA is TGCAGCGTTGAAGATCGTGGGACTAGGGGAGCAGCTGAGCAGTTCTTC. This translates into CSVEDRGTRGAAEQFF.

A single count supports this clone. CDR3 bases: TGTGCCAGCAGCTTAAAGGGAGCCTATGGCTACACCTTC. Protein sequence: CASSLKGAYGYTF. The chain is built from TRBV7-2 and TRBJ1-2; D is unresolved. V was pared by 2 bases and J by 4 bases, with 8 bases between. Germline CDR1 reads SGHTA; CDR2 reads FQGNSA. The CDR3 has 13 amino acids.

The rearrangement joins TRBV4-1 to TRBJ2-7; D gene unclear. In germline, CDR1 is MGHRA, CDR2 YSYEKL. V was pared by 1 base and J by 3 bases, with 10 bases between. The CDR3 is 14 amino acids. The chain's CDR3 is CASSQALVGYEQYF. DNA for the CDR3: TGCGCCAGCAGCCAAGCCCTAGTAGGCTACGAGCAGTACTTC.

The CDR3 nucleotides read TGTGCCAGCAGTGAACTCCGGAGCAAGTTCTTC. It codes for CASSELRSKFF. The gene calls are TRBV6-1 and TRBJ2-1; D unresolved. Trimming took off 2 bases at V and 14 bases at J, with 10 bases between the two ends. CDR3 length: 11 residues. The germline V gene encodes CDR1 MNHNS and CDR2 SASEGT.

This chain connects TRBV6-1 to TRBJ1-5, with a weak D call TRBD1 (6 bases). The CDR3 is 15 amino acids. V was cut by 0 bases and J by 7 bases, with 13 bases left in between. Germline V gene data show CDR1 as MNHNS and CDR2 as SASEGT. CDR3 sequence (DNA): TGTGCCAGCAGTGAAGCGCAGGGGAGTTTGCAGCCCCAGCATTTT. Amino acids: CASSEAQGSLQPQHF.

This chain links TRBV7-2 with TRBJ2-1; 13 bases agree with TRBD2. Germline V gene data show CDR1 as SGHTA and CDR2 as FQGNSA. V shed 1 base and J 0 bases; nucleotides not matched to a gene: 6. The CDR3 is 19 residues long. The CDR3 DNA follows: TGTGCCAGCAGCTTAGGACTAGCGGGAGGCCTAAGCTCCTACAATGAGCAGTTCTTC. It specifies CASSLGLAGGLSSYNEQFF.

The chain combines TRBV19 with TRBJ1-5, with D possibly being TRBD1 (5 bases). The CDR3 contains 17 residues. Trimming cost V 7 bases and J 3 bases, with 22 bases left between them. CDR1 is LNHDA, CDR2 SQIVND, per germline (reference sequence). This CDR3 is CASNEWASAGHNQPQHF. In DNA form, the CDR3 reads TGTGCCAGTAATGAGTGGGCATCGGCAGGGCACAATCAGCCCCAGCATTTT.

The chain employs TRBV19 and TRBJ2-7; 8 bases line up with TRBD1. The CDR3 is 14 amino acids. The V gene end was trimmed by 5 bases and the J gene end by 4 bases; junction bases not matched to a gene: 7. The germline gives CDR1 LNHDA, CDR2 SQIVND (reference sequence). The CDR3 bases are TGTGCCAGTAGTGGGGCAGGGGGCGCGTACGAGCAGTACTTC. This gives the protein CASSGAGGAYEQYF.

The chain joins TRBV5-1 to TRBJ2-3; a possible D gene is TRBD2 (6 bases). Germline loops: CDR1 SGHRS, CDR2 YFSETQ. Deletions cut 2 bases from V and 4 bases from J, with 11 bases between. CDR3 length equals 14 residues. CDR3 bases: TGCGCCAGCAGCTTACTAGCAACCTCAGATACGCAGTATTTT. It yields the protein CASSLLATSDTQYF. The full variable domain, completed using reference TRBV5-1 and TRBJ2-3, is KAGVTQTPRYLIKTRGQQVTLSCSPISGHRSVSWYQQTPGQGLQFLFEYFSETQRNKGNFPGRFSGRQFSNSRSEMNVSTLELGDSALYLCASSLLATSDTQYFGPGTRLTVL.

This chain links TRBV21-1 with TRBJ2-5; the DNA was not used to check the table's D call, TRBD2. TRBV21-1 is deemed a pseudogene. The CDR3 length is 18 residues. The CDR3 bases are TGTGCCAGCAGCAAAGACGGGGTATTTCGGGGGCGGGAGGAGACCCAGTACTTC. Translated: CASSKDGVFRGREETQYF.

The rearrangement links TRBV6-4 to TRBJ1-1; D is perhaps TRBD1 (5 bases). V was cut by 1 base and J by 3 bases, with 9 bases left in between. CDR1 is MRHNA, CDR2 SNTAGT, per germline. This CDR3 region has 14 residues. CDR3 residues: CASSDWTTDTEAFF. For the CDR3, the DNA is TGTGCCAGCAGTGACTGGACAACCGACACTGAAGCTTTCTTT.

The chain joins TRBV9 to TRBJ2-3, with TRBD2 matching over 8 bases. J was trimmed by 0 bases and V by 4 bases; bases with no gene match: 7. CDR3 length: 16 residues. From germline, CDR1 is SGDLS and CDR2 YYNGEE. CDR3 coding DNA: TGTGCCAGCAGCTTACGTAGCGGGACTAGCACAGATACGCAGTATTTT. Translating it yields CASSLRSGTSTDTQYF.

The gene calls are TRBV15 and TRBJ2-1, with D perhaps TRBD1 (7 bases). Trimming removed 5 bases from V and 1 base from J, with 12 bases in between. Germline V gives CDR1 LNHNV, CDR2 YYDKDF (reference sequence). The CDR3 totals 15 residues. The chain's CDR3 is CATSSRDRSYNEQFF. In DNA, the CDR3 is TGTGCCACCAGCTCGCGGGACAGATCCTACAATGAGCAGTTCTTC.

The table lists this clone with a count of one. The J gene is TRBJ2-7, the V gene TRBV4-1, with 7 nucleotides matching TRBD1. From germline, CDR1 is MGHRA and CDR2 YSYEKL. The junction had 2 bases not matched to a gene; V was cut back by 6 bases and J by 0 bases. The CDR3 runs 13 residues. The CDR3, as DNA: TGCGCCAGCAGTTGGGACAGCTCCTACGAGCAGTACTTC. Translation: CASSWDSSYEQYF.

The chain employs TRBV27 and TRBJ2-6; D remains ambiguous. Germline CDR1 reads MNHEY; CDR2 reads SMNVEV (reference sequence). The length of the CDR3 is 16 residues. Trimming cost V 5 bases and J 2 bases, with 13 bases left between them. CDR3 sequence (DNA): TGTGCCAGCAGTCCCCGTAGTGCGGCTGGGGCCAACGTCCTGACTTTC. It is translated as CASSPRSAAGANVLTF.

This sequence joins TRBV7-9 and TRBJ1-2, with TRBD1 matching over 7 bases. With 4 bases clipped from V and 0 bases from J, the junction kept 11 bases outside the gene matches. The germline V gene encodes CDR1 SEHNR and CDR2 FQNEAQ (reference sequence). The length of the CDR3 is 17 residues. The CDR3 DNA is TGTGCCAGCAGCTCAGGGGGAATCTTACCTGCTAACTATGGCTACACCTTC. It codes for CASSSGGILPANYGYTF.

J is TRBJ1-3 and V is TRBV11-3, with 9 positions matching TRBD1. The J segment lost 4 bases and the V segment lost 5 bases, leaving 9 bases of the junction unmatched. Per germline, CDR1 SGHNT and CDR2 YENEEA. CDR3 length: 16 amino acids. CDR3 sequence: CASSPGTGLAGNTIYF. CDR3 in DNA: TGTGCCAGCAGCCCCGGGACAGGGCTGGCGGGAAACACCATATATTTT.

The V call is TRBV7-9, the J call TRBJ1-4; no reliable D call. This CDR3 has 12 amino acids. V dropped 5 bases and J dropped 13 bases, with 14 bases sitting between them. Per germline, CDR1 SEHNR and CDR2 FQNEAQ (reference sequence). CDR3 DNA sequence: TGTGCCAGCAGCCTCGGGGTCAGAGGACTGTTTTTT. Its translation is CASSLGVRGLFF.

The gene calls are TRBV5-5 and TRBJ1-3; 8 positions match TRBD1. The V segment lost 0 bases and the J segment 4 bases; nucleotides outside the gene matches: 6. The CDR3 has 16 amino acids. Germline V gives CDR1 SGHKS, CDR2 YYEKEE (reference sequence). The CDR3 nucleotides are TGTGCCAGCAGCTTGGCCCAGGGGGCGCTGGGAAACACCATATATTTT. Translation gives CASSLAQGALGNTIYF. The whole variable domain, filled in from reference TRBV5-5 and TRBJ1-3, reads DAGVTQSPTHLIKTRGQQVTLRCSPISGHKSVSWYQQVLGQGPQFIFQYYEKEERGRGNFPDRFSARQFPNYSSELNVNALLLGDSALYLCASSLAQGALGNTIYFGEGSWLTVV.

This chain connects TRBV27 to TRBJ1-2, with 11 bases identical to TRBD1. The CDR3 has 15 residues. The germline CDR1 and CDR2 sequences are MNHEY and SMNVEV (reference sequence). The V gene end was trimmed by 5 bases and the J gene end by 2 bases; junction bases not matched to a gene: 4. In DNA, the CDR3 is TGTGCCAGCAGTCCGAGGACAGGGGGCAACTATGGCTACACCTTC. Translation gives CASSPRTGGNYGYTF.

This clone turned up a few times. The J gene is TRBJ1-2, the V gene TRBV7-9, with a tentative D call TRBD1 (5 bases). Trimming left V 4 bases short and J 4 bases short, with 19 bases between. CDR3 length equals 16 residues. CDR1 is SEHNR, CDR2 FQNEAQ, per germline (reference sequence). The CDR3 sequence: CASSSSGQGGSYGYTF. CDR3 in DNA: TGTGCCAGCAGCTCCTCGGGGCAGGGAGGGAGCTATGGCTACACCTTC. The entire variable domain, with the rest obtained from reference TRBV7-9 and TRBJ1-2, is as follows: DTGVSQNPRHKITKRGQNVTFRCDPISEHNRLYWYRQTLGQGPEFLTYFQNEAQLEKSRLLSDRFSAERPKGSFSTLEIQRTEQGDSAMYLCASSSSGQGGSYGYTFGSGTRLTVV.

The V gene is TRBV4-1, the J gene TRBJ2-5; TRBD1 matches at 9 bases. V was pared by 3 bases and J by 1 base, with 6 bases of the junction left unmatched. CDR1 and CDR2 (germline): MGHRA, YSYEKL. CDR3 length: 16 residues. CDR3 amino acids: CASSHGGQGIQETQYF. The CDR3 DNA sequence: TGCGCCAGCAGCCATGGTGGACAGGGGATCCAAGAGACCCAGTACTTC.

The rearrangement joins TRBV28 to TRBJ2-1; D is possibly TRBD2 (6 bases). CDR1 and CDR2 from the germline V gene are MDHEN and SYDVKM. V was cut by 11 bases and J by 5 bases, with 10 bases left in between. CDR3 size: 11 residues. The CDR3 spells CASRGDNEQFF. In DNA, the CDR3 is TGTGCCTCCCGCGGGGACAATGAGCAGTTCTTC.

This chain uses TRBV13 with TRBJ1-4; D is unclear. CDR1 is PRHDT and CDR2 is FYEKMQ in the germline V gene (reference sequence). V lost 5 bases, J lost 7 bases, and 14 bases lay in between. The CDR3 contains 14 residues. CDR3 in amino acids: CASSLGRRSEKLFF. For the CDR3, the DNA is TGTGCCAGCAGCCTCGGACGGAGGAGTGAAAAACTGTTTTTT.

The rearrangement links TRBV10-2 to TRBJ1-2; D is perhaps TRBD1 (5 bases). Between the trimmed V and J ends, which lost 0 bases and 8 bases, there was a span of 19 bases. Germline assignment: CDR1 WSHSY and CDR2 SAAADI. CDR3 length: 16 residues. The CDR3 loop is CASSESNRGAPRGYTF. CDR3 sequence (DNA): TGCGCCAGCAGTGAGTCGAACCGTGGGGCACCTCGGGGCTACACCTTC.